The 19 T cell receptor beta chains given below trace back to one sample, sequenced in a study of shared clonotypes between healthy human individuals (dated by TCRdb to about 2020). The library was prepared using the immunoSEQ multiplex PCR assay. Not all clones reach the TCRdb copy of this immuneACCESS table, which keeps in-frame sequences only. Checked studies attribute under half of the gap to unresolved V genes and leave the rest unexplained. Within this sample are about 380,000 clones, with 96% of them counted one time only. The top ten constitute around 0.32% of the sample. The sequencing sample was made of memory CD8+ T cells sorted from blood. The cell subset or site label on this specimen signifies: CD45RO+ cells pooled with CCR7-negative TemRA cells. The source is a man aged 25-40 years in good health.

Here the CDR3 reads CASSERLNTEAFF. The CDR3 DNA reads TGTGCCAGCAGTGAACGGTTGAACACTGAAGCTTTCTTT. This chain links TRBV6-1 with TRBJ1-1, with no clear D. Deletions cut 2 bases from V and 0 bases from J, with 4 bases between. Germline CDR1 and CDR2: MNHNS and SASEGT. The length of the CDR3 is 13 residues.

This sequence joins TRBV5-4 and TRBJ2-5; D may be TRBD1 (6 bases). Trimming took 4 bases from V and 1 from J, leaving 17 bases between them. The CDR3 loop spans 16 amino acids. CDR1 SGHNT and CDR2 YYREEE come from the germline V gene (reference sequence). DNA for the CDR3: TGTGCCAGCAGCCCCGGCCCAGAGGGGGTCCAAGAGACCCAGTACTTC. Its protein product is CASSPGPEGVQETQYF.

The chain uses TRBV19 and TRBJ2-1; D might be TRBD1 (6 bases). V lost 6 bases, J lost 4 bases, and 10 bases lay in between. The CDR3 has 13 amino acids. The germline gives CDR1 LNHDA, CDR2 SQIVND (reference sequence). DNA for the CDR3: TGTGCCAGTAGAGGGACACCTTACAATGAGCAGTTCTTC. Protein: CASRGTPYNEQFF.

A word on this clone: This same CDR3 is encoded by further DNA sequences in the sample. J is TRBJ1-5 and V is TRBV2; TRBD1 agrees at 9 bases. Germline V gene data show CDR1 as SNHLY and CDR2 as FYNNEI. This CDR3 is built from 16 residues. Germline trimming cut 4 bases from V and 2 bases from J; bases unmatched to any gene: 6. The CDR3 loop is CASSGPGQGGNQPQHF. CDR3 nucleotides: TGTGCCAGCAGTGGACCGGGACAGGGAGGCAATCAGCCCCAGCATTTT.

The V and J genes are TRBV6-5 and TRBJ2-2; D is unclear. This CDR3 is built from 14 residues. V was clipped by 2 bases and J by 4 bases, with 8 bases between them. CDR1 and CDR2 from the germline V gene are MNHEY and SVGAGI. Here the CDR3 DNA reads TGTGCCAGCAGTTACATTTCCCCCACCGGGGAGCTGTTTTTT. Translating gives CASSYISPTGELFF.

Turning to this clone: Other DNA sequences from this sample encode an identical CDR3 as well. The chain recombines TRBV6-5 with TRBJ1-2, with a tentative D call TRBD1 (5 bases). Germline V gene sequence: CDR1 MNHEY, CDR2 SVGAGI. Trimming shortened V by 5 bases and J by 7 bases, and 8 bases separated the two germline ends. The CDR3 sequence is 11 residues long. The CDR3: CASSTGGGYTF. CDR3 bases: TGTGCCAGCAGTACAGGAGGTGGCTACACCTTC.

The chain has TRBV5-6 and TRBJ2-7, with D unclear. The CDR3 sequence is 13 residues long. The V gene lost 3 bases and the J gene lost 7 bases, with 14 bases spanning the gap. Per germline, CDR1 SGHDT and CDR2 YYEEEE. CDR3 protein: CASSYGALWEQYF. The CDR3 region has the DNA TGTGCCAGCAGCTATGGAGCGCTATGGGAGCAGTACTTC.

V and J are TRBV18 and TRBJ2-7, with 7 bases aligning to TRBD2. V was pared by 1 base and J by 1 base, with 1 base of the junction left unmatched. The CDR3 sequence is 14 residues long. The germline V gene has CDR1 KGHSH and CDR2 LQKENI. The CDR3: CASSPLGGSYEQYF. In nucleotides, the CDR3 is TGTGCCAGCTCACCACTGGGGGGGTCCTACGAGCAGTACTTC.

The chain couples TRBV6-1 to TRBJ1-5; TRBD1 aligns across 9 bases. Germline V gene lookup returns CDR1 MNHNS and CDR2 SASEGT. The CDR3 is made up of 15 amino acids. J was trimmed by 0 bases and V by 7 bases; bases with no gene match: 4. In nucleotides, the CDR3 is TGTGCCAGCATTGGGGACAGGGTTAGCAATCAGCCCCAGCATTTT. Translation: CASIGDRVSNQPQHF.

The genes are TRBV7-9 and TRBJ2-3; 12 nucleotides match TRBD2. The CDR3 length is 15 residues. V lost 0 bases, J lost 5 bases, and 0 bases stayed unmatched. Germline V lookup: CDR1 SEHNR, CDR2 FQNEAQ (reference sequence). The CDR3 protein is CASSLAGLAGDTQYF. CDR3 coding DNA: TGTGCCAGCAGCTTAGCGGGACTAGCGGGAGATACGCAGTATTTT.

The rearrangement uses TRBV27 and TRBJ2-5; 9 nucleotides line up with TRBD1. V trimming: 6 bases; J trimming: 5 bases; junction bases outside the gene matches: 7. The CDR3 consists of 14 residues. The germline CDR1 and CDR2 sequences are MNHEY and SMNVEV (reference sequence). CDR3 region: CASSRTGDLETQYF. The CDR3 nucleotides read TGTGCCAGCAGCAGGACAGGGGACCTCGAGACCCAGTACTTC.

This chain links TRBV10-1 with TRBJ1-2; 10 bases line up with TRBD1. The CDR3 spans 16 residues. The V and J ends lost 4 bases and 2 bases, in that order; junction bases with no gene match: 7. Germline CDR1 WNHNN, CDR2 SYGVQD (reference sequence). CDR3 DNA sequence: TGCGCCAGCAGTGGTGGACAGGGGGGGTGGAACTATGGCTACACCTTC. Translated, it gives CASSGGQGGWNYGYTF.

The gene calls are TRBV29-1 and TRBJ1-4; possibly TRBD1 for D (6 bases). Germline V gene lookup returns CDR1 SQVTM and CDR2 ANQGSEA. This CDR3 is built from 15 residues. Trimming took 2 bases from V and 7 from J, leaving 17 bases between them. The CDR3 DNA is TGCAGCGTTGAACCAAGGGGGGTGAGGACTGAAAAACTGTTTTTT. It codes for CSVEPRGVRTEKLFF.

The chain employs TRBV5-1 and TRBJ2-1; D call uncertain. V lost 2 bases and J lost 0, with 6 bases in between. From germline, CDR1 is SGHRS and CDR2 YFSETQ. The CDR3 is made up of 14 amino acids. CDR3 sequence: CASSFQSSYNEQFF. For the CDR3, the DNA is TGCGCCAGCAGCTTCCAAAGCTCCTACAATGAGCAGTTCTTC.

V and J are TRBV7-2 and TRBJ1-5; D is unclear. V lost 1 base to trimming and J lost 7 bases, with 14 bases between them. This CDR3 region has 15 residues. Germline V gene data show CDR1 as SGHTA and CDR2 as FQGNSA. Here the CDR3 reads CASSLEGSQYQPQHF. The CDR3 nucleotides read TGTGCCAGCAGCTTAGAAGGGAGCCAGTACCAGCCCCAGCATTTT. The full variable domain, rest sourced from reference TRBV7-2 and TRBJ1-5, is GAGVSQSPSNKVTEKGKDVELRCDPISGHTALYWYRQSLGQGLEFLIYFQGNSAPDKSGLPSDRFSAERTGGSVSTLTIQRTQQEDSAVYLCASSLEGSQYQPQHFGDGTRLSIL.

The CDR3 DNA is TGCGCCAGCAGCTTGGGGCAGGGTGGCCAAGAGACCCAGTACTTC. Amino acids: CASSLGQGGQETQYF. The chain uses TRBV5-1 and TRBJ2-5; D might be TRBD1 (5 bases). Germline-derived CDR1 and CDR2 are SGHRS and YFSETQ. Trimming cost V 0 bases and J 1 base, with 10 bases left between them. The CDR3 consists of 15 residues. Drawing the rest from reference TRBV5-1 and TRBJ2-5, the complete variable domain is KAGVTQTPRYLIKTRGQQVTLSCSPISGHRSVSWYQQTPGQGLQFLFEYFSETQRNKGNFPGRFSGRQFSNSRSEMNVSTLELGDSALYLCASSLGQGGQETQYFGPGTRLLVL.

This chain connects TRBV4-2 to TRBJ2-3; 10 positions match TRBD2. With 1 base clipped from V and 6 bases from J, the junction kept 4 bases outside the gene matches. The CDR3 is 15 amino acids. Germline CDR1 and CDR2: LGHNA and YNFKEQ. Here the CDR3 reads CASSQGLAGLDTQYF. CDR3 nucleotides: TGTGCCAGCAGCCAAGGACTAGCGGGTCTCGATACGCAGTATTTT.

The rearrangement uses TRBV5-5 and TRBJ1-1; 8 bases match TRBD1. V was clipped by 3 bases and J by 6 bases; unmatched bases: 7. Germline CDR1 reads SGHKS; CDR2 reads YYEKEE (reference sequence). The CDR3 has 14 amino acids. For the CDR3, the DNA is TGTGCCAGCAGCTATGGACAGGGTTGGCCTGAAGCTTTCTTT. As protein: CASSYGQGWPEAFF.

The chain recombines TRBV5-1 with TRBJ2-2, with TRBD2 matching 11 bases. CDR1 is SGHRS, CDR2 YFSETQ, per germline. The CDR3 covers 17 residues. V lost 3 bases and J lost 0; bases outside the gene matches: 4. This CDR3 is CASSSGLAAANTGELFF. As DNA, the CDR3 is TGCGCCAGCAGCTCGGGACTAGCGGCCGCGAACACCGGGGAGCTGTTTTTT.